The 31 T cell receptor beta chains below come from one sample, sequenced in a study of prognosis after radiotherapy for stage I lung cancer. Two-round multiplex PCR, the amplification method, yielded TCR beta CDR3 from genomic DNA. First-round PCR employed TRBV- and TRBJ-specific primers for each gene. Each CDR3 protein is one row after TCRdb ran MiXCR on the multiplex PCR reads. The table shows 13,000 or so distinct CDR3 sequences, with about 50% occurring only once. The sequencing here drew on PBMCs, taken before or after stereotactic body radiation therapy (not recorded which). These TCRs come from a donor over 45 with non-small cell lung cancer.

In the case of this clonotype: A junction boundary mismatches the germline segment, possibly from a read error. J is TRBJ2-7 and V is TRBV6-2 or TRBV6-3; D perhaps matches TRBD1 (5 bases). Germline CDR1 is MNHEY and CDR2 is SVGEGT. The CDR3 has 14 residues. The CDR3 region is CANSERVGPYEQYF. The CDR3 nucleotides are TGTGCCAACAGTGAACGGGTGGGGCCATACGAGCAGTACTTC.

This clonotype rates as medium-sized. J is TRBJ1-2 and V is TRBV2; D is uncertain. With 1 base removed from V and 6 bases from J, the gap between germline ends came to 9 bases. Germline V lookup: CDR1 SNHLY, CDR2 FYNNEI. The CDR3 is made up of 13 amino acids. The CDR3 sequence: CASSEGVVDGYTF. The CDR3 DNA reads as TGTGCCAGCAGTGAAGGAGTTGTGGATGGCTACACCTTC.

In this sample, this clonotype turned up many times. This chain links TRBV18 with TRBJ2-1; 14 nucleotides line up with TRBD2. The CDR3 has 16 residues. CDR1 is KGHSH and CDR2 is LQKENI in the germline V gene. V shed 3 bases and J 6 bases; nucleotides not matched to a gene: 4. CDR3 DNA sequence: TGTGCCAGCTCACCGACTAGCGGGGGGGCCTTCAATGAGCAGTTCTTC. The encoded protein is CASSPTSGGAFNEQFF.

This clonotype was found many times. The rearrangement joins TRBV18 to TRBJ2-2, with TRBD1 matching over 11 bases. The CDR3 runs to 16 residues. Germline CDR1 is KGHSH and CDR2 is LQKENI. Unmatched junction bases numbered 3, after V lost 2 bases and J lost 4 bases. CDR3 sequence reads: CASSPTDRGLTGELFF. CDR3 nucleotides: TGTGCCAGCTCACCAACGGACAGGGGGCTCACCGGGGAGCTGTTTTTT.

Concerning this clonotype itself: A much bigger clone sits one base away, suggesting this may be a read error. This sequence joins TRBV5-4 and TRBJ1-2, with TRBD1 matching over 9 bases. Germline lookup yields CDR1 SGHNT and CDR2 YYREEE (reference sequence). This CDR3 spans 14 amino acids. The CDR3 loop is CASSLDRGLRGYAF. The DNA of the CDR3 is TGTGCCAGCAGCTTGGACAGGGGGCTTCGGGGCTACGCCTTC.

This clonotype occurred many times. This chain connects TRBV3-1 to TRBJ2-1; D ambiguous. The CDR3 totals 12 residues. Germline V CDR1 and CDR2: LGHDT, YNNKEL (reference sequence). Deletions cut 0 bases from V and 8 bases from J, with 5 bases between. CDR3 sequence (DNA): TGTGCCAGCAGCCAAGAGGCGGATGAGCAGTTCTTC. Protein: CASSQEADEQFF.

In this sample, this clonotype turned up a few times. The chain uses TRBV4-1 and TRBJ2-1; D might be TRBD2 (6 bases). The CDR3 loop spans 19 amino acids. Looked up from germline, CDR1 is MGHRA and CDR2 is YSYEKL. The germline V and J ends were trimmed by 0 bases and 0 bases, with 18 bases remaining between them. The CDR3 here is CASSQETESVADSYNEQFF. CDR3 in DNA: TGCGCCAGCAGCCAAGAAACGGAAAGTGTAGCGGACTCCTACAATGAGCAGTTCTTC.

Turning to this clonotype: The junction does not match germline at one end; this may be a read error. The rearrangement uses TRBV4-2 and TRBJ1-2, with 7 bases matching TRBD1. The CDR3 is 15 amino acids. Looked up from germline, CDR1 is LGHNA and CDR2 is YNFKEQ. The CDR3 region is CVSSQETGANYGYNF. CDR3 in DNA: TGTGTCAGCAGCCAAGAAACAGGGGCGAACTATGGCTACAACTTC.

By share of the sample, this clonotype is medium-sized. The chain uses TRBV5-1 and TRBJ1-2; the match to TRBD1 covers 7 bases. Germline V gives CDR1 SGHRS, CDR2 YFSETQ. V lost 0 bases, J lost 5 bases, and 13 bases stayed unmatched. The CDR3 has 17 residues. CDR3 sequence: CASSLGGTELLSYGYTF. In nucleotides, the CDR3 is TGCGCCAGCAGCTTGGGAGGGACAGAACTCTTGAGTTATGGCTACACCTTC.

There are many counts of this clonotype. This sequence joins TRBV20-1 and TRBJ2-2; 7 bases line up with TRBD1. Looked up from germline, CDR1 is DFQATT and CDR2 is SNEGSKA (reference sequence). Trimming cost V 4 bases and J 7 bases; bases outside gene matches: 27. The CDR3 length is 20 residues. CDR3 amino acids: CSATKRARGGLIGEHGELFF. CDR3 nucleotide sequence: TGCAGTGCTACAAAACGGGCCAGAGGGGGCCTGATAGGAGAACACGGGGAGCTGTTTTTT.

The chain is built from TRBV13 and TRBJ2-7; no definite D call. CDR1 is PRHDT and CDR2 is FYEKMQ in the germline V gene (reference sequence). Trimming stripped 4 bases from V and 3 bases from J, with 7 bases between. The CDR3 covers 12 residues. CDR3 amino acids: CASSSQGYEQYF. Here the CDR3 DNA reads TGTGCCAGCAGCTCCCAAGGCTACGAGCAGTACTTC.

The chain combines TRBV4-2 with TRBJ1-2; a possible D gene is TRBD1 (5 bases). Germline CDR1 LGHNA, CDR2 YNFKEQ. The CDR3 has 15 residues. With 4 bases removed from V and 4 bases from J, the gap between germline ends came to 16 bases. The CDR3 sequence is CASSPSSTGSYGYTF. The CDR3, as DNA: TGTGCCAGCAGCCCTAGTTCCACAGGTTCCTATGGCTACACCTTC.

In regard to this clonotype: A read error may explain this, as a much larger clone is one base away. This chain connects TRBV6-5 to TRBJ1-4; D is perhaps TRBD1 (6 bases). Trimming removed 6 bases at V and 4 bases at J, with 15 bases between. The CDR3 sequence is 15 residues long. The germline CDR1 and CDR2 sequences are MNHEY and SVGAGI. Written as DNA, the CDR3 is TGTGCCAGCAGGACCACGACAGGAGATAATGAAAAACTGTTTTTT. Translated: CASRTTTGDNEKLFF.

Points on this clonotype: The junction departs from germline at one end; a sequencing error may be responsible. The rearrangement uses TRBV19 and TRBJ2-3, with TRBD1 matching over 7 bases. The CDR3 spans 13 residues. CDR1 LNHDA and CDR2 SQIVND come from the germline V gene (reference sequence). CDR3 bases: TGTGCCATTAGTATAGTACAGGGGAATACTCAGTATTTT. Residues: CAISIVQGNTQYF.

Details on this clonotype: A much larger clone sits a single nucleotide away, making a read error possible. The J gene is TRBJ2-2, the V gene TRBV5-4; D gene uncertain. CDR1 is SGHNT and CDR2 is YYREEE in the germline V gene (reference sequence). The CDR3 consists of 15 residues. CDR3 coding DNA: TGTGCCATCAGCACCGACGGAGCCAACACCGGGGAGCTGTTTTTT. Protein: CAISTDGANTGELFF.

The chain has TRBV12-3 or TRBV12-4 and TRBJ1-3, with 7 bases lining up with TRBD1. The CDR3 spans 14 residues. V shed 6 bases and J 4 bases; nucleotides not matched to a gene: 6. CDR3 nucleotide sequence: TGTGCCAGCAGGGGAGACAGGGACGGAAACACCATATATTTT. It yields the protein CASRGDRDGNTIYF.

This clonotype is judged medium-sized. The J gene is TRBJ2-7, the V gene TRBV2, with D possibly TRBD1 on 5 matching bases. Germline CDR1 reads SNHLY; CDR2 reads FYNNEI. The CDR3 totals 15 residues. V was shortened by 7 bases and J by 4 bases, with 20 bases between the two germline ends. CDR3 bases: TGTGCCAGCAAAAAGACAGAGCAAGAAGGGTACGAGCAGTACTTC. Translating gives CASKKTEQEGYEQYF.

This clonotype was seen many times. The chain joins TRBV2 to TRBJ2-3; D not certain. V was trimmed by 5 bases and J by 2 bases, leaving 14 bases between them. The length of the CDR3 is 15 residues. Germline V CDR1 and CDR2: SNHLY, FYNNEI. CDR3 DNA: TGTGCCAGCAGTAATCGACCGAAGTCCACAGATACGCAGTATTTT. This sequence encodes CASSNRPKSTDTQYF.

Details on this clonotype: The junction and the germline gene differ at one end; a read error may be behind it. V is TRBV2 and J is TRBJ2-1; perhaps TRBD1 as D (6 bases). Germline V gene sequence: CDR1 SNHLY, CDR2 FYNNEI. The CDR3 sequence is 15 residues long. CDR3: CASIESSVGANEQFF. The DNA for the CDR3 is TGTGCCAGCATTGAATCCAGCGTGGGGGCCAATGAGCAGTTCTTC.

Remarks on this clonotype: At one end the junction does not follow the germline gene, possibly because of a read error. The V gene is TRBV6-1, the J gene TRBJ1-4; D is unresolved. The CDR3 spans 12 residues. Looked up from germline, CDR1 is MNHNS and CDR2 is SASEGT. CDR3 sequence reads: CASSEDPETLFF. Written as DNA, the CDR3 is TGTGCCAGCAGTGAGGACCCTGAAACACTGTTTTTT.

The chain is built from TRBV28 and TRBJ2-3; D perhaps matches TRBD2 (6 bases). The CDR3 spans 13 residues. Per the germline V gene, CDR1 is MDHEN and CDR2 is SYDVKM. Trimming took off 5 bases at V and 4 bases at J, with 10 bases between the two ends. The CDR3 DNA reads as TGTGCCAGCAGTCCCACGGGGGCAGATACGCAGTATTTT. This sequence encodes CASSPTGADTQYF.

In its sample, this clonotype was seen many times. This chain uses TRBV19 with TRBJ2-3; 8 positions match TRBD1. Germline CDR1 and CDR2: LNHDA and SQIVND (reference sequence). This CDR3 is 15 amino acids long. Unmatched junction bases numbered 4, after V lost 3 bases and J lost 2 bases. The CDR3 coding sequence is TGTGCCAGTAGTATTCGGGACAGGAACACAGATACGCAGTATTTT. Translating gives CASSIRDRNTDTQYF.

The chain carries TRBV4-1 and TRBJ2-3; no reliable D call. The germline gives CDR1 MGHRA, CDR2 YSYEKL. The CDR3 has 14 amino acids. Trimming cost V 0 bases and J 2 bases, with 6 bases left between them. The CDR3 is CASSQDGFTDTQYF. For the CDR3, the DNA is TGCGCCAGCAGCCAAGATGGGTTCACAGATACGCAGTATTTT.

This clonotype is labeled as medium-sized. The chain combines TRBV28 with TRBJ2-2; 7 positions agree with TRBD2. The J segment lost 5 bases and the V segment lost 2 bases, leaving 5 bases of the junction unmatched. CDR3 size: 15 residues. Germline V CDR1 and CDR2: MDHEN, SYDVKM. The CDR3 DNA reads as TGTGCCAGCAGTTTAGGGGGGGTCAATACCGGGGAGCTGTTTTTT. Residues: CASSLGGVNTGELFF.

This clonotype was observed at least ten times. V usage is TRBV2 and J usage is TRBJ2-6; unclear D gene. V gave up 6 bases and J gave up 4 bases, with 7 bases separating them. Germline V gene sequence: CDR1 SNHLY, CDR2 FYNNEI. The CDR3 totals 13 residues. In nucleotides, the CDR3 is TGTGCCAGCAGATTAGGGGGGGCCAACGTCCTGACTTTC. Encoded protein: CASRLGGANVLTF. Looking up the rest from reference TRBV2 and TRBJ2-6 gives the full variable domain: EPEVTQTPSHQVTQMGQEVILRCVPISNHLYFYWYRQILGQKVEFLVSFYNNEISEKSEIFDDQFSVERPDGSNFTLKIRSTKLEDSAMYFCASRLGGANVLTFGAGSRLTVL.

The chain combines TRBV28 with TRBJ2-7; D gene uncertain. V was cut by 2 bases and J by 3 bases, with 11 bases left in between. This CDR3 region has 14 residues. The V gene's germline CDR1 is MDHEN and CDR2 SYDVKM. Here the CDR3 DNA reads TGTGCCAGCAGTTTAGGCCAGGCGGTCTACGAGCAGTACTTC. It is translated as CASSLGQAVYEQYF.

Comments on this clonotype: Given the absence of the conserved phenylalanine or tryptophan at the CDR3 end, a read error is likely. The CDR3 nucleotides read TGTGCCAGCAGTAATCTGAACACTGAAGCTTTCCTT. Its translation is CASSNLNTEAFL. The rearrangement joins TRBV28 to TRBJ1-1; D is ambiguous. CDR1 is MDHEN and CDR2 is SYDVKM in the germline V gene. V lost 5 bases to trimming and J lost 0 bases, with 4 bases between them. CDR3 length equals 12 residues.

The DNA for the CDR3 is TGTGCCAGCAGCGTTTGGGTCTCGAACACCGGGGAGCTGTTTTTT. It translates to CASSVWVSNTGELFF. This chain uses TRBV11-2 with TRBJ2-2; D is unresolved. Trimming removed 5 bases at V and 0 bases at J, with 10 bases between. Germline values: CDR1 SGHAT, CDR2 FQNNGV. This CDR3 comprises 15 residues.

This clonotype was found once. The V and J genes are TRBV2 and TRBJ2-5, with TRBD2 matching over 10 bases. The V gene end was trimmed by 7 bases and the J gene end by 5 bases; junction bases not matched to a gene: 13. Germline lookup yields CDR1 SNHLY and CDR2 FYNNEI. This CDR3 region has 16 residues. The CDR3 DNA reads as TGTGCCAGCAAGGGGGTAGCGAATAGCGGGGGGGAGACCCAGTACTTC. It translates to CASKGVANSGGETQYF.

Comments on this clonotype: An end of the junction does not agree with germline; a read error may underlie this. CDR3 protein: CASSHVTTRVCFKSPLHF. For the CDR3, the DNA is TGTGCTAGCAGCCATGTTACGACACGAGTTTGTTTTAAGTCACCCCTCCACTTT. The rearrangement uses TRBV7-7 and TRBJ1-6; D is undetermined. Germline values: CDR1 SSHAT, CDR2 FNYEAQ (reference sequence). The CDR3 covers 18 residues.

In regard to this clonotype: One end of the junction fails to match germline, which may point to a read error. The chain combines TRBV6-1 with TRBJ2-2; D is perhaps TRBD2 (5 bases). The CDR3 contains 13 residues. CDR1 MNHNS and CDR2 SASEGT come from the germline V gene. The CDR3 nucleotides read TGTGCCAGCAGTGCGTTACCAACCGGGGAGCTGTTCTTT. Protein sequence: CASSALPTGELFF.